This T cell receptor beta chain came from a study of OX40 agonist ivuxolimab in advanced cancers. V lost 2 bases, J lost 1 base, and 5 bases lay in between. Germline lookup yields CDR1 LGHNA and CDR2 YSLEER. The CDR3 spans 13 residues. Profiling relied on immunoSEQ multiplex PCR, and the TCRdb table lists in-frame clones only, not all of them. The sample carries about 70,000 clones, just over 85% recorded once. The sequenced sample was CD4+ or CD8+ T cells sorted from blood, obtained in a trial of the OX40 agonist ivuxolimab. The source is an adult with an advanced solid tumor such as melanoma, head and neck, liver or kidney cancer. The rearrangement joins TRBV4-3 to TRBJ1-1, with unresolved D. In DNA form, the CDR3 reads TGCGCCAGCAGCCAAAGATCGAACACTGAAGCTTTCTTT. Amino acid sequence: CASSQRSNTEAFF.